Each of the 27 T cell receptor beta chains below was sequenced from the same sample in a study of tumor-infiltrating lymphocytes in primary liver carcinoma. TCR beta cDNA was prepared out of around 460 ng total RNA by means of a constant-region primer. Three rounds of nested multiplex PCR with slightly modified ARM-PCR produced TCR beta libraries. A C-beta reverse primer was combined with TRBV1-TRBV30 forward primers in the first two PCR rounds, and each round had 9 to 10 cycles. TCRdb ran MiXCR on the multiplex PCR reads and lists one entry per CDR3 protein. The sample lists fewer than 350,000 distinct CDR3 sequences; less than 75% were seen once. It was unsorted whole blood that yielded blood RNA, and germline DNA was also extracted. Sequenced: peripheral blood. These receptors were collected from a middle-aged man with primary liver carcinoma and hepatitis B virus infection.

As concerns this clonotype: A read error is likely, as this CDR3 ends without the conserved phenylalanine or tryptophan. The gene calls are TRBV29-1 and TRBJ2-5; D remains ambiguous. Trimming removed 7 bases from V and 5 bases from J, with 17 bases in between. Germline-derived CDR1 and CDR2 are SQVTM and ANQGSEA. The CDR3 consists of 13 residues. CDR3 nucleotide sequence: TGCAGCGGAGGAGACACTCTCCAGGAGACCCAGTACCTC. Its translation: CSGGDTLQETQYL.

Concerning this clonotype itself: A much larger clone is a single base away; this may be a read error. The chain links TRBV6-2 or TRBV6-3 to TRBJ1-4, with D tentatively TRBD1 (5 bases). Trimming took off 0 bases at V and 4 bases at J, with 24 bases between the two ends. Germline-derived CDR1 and CDR2 are MNHEY and SVGEGT. This CDR3 spans 20 amino acids. The CDR3 DNA follows: TGTGCCAGCAGTTACTCGATAGGGGACTGGGCCTTTCACTTTAATGAAAAACTGTTTTTT. Translating it yields CASSYSIGDWAFHFNEKLFF.

There are a few counts of this clonotype. A much larger clone lies one base from this, so it may be a read error. Here the CDR3 omits its conserved ending phenylalanine or tryptophan, so a read error is the likely source. The chain joins TRBV12-3 or TRBV12-4 to TRBJ1-3; D is undetermined. The CDR3 extends over 15 amino acids. V was cut by 3 bases and J by 2 bases, with 11 bases left in between. CDR3 residues: CASSLTGRAGNTIYS. The CDR3 nucleotides are TGTGCCAGCAGTTTGACCGGACGGGCTGGAAACACCATATATTCT.

At least ten counts were recorded for this clonotype. The V gene is TRBV12-3 or TRBV12-4, the J gene TRBJ2-7, with 14 positions matching TRBD2. V shed 6 bases and J 3 bases; nucleotides not matched to a gene: 7. This CDR3 contains 16 residues. CDR3: CASSNFGTSGSYEQYF. The CDR3 nucleotides read TGTGCCAGCAGCAACTTTGGGACTAGCGGGAGCTACGAGCAGTACTTC.

This clonotype was counted ten times or more. The V gene is TRBV4-1, the J gene TRBJ1-2; TRBD1 matches 10 bases. The length of the CDR3 is 15 residues. The junction had 9 bases not matched to a gene; V was cut back by 4 bases and J by 7 bases. Looked up from germline, CDR1 is MGHRA and CDR2 is YSYEKL. Here the CDR3 reads CASSPPDRGQVGYTF. CDR3 sequence (DNA): TGCGCCAGCAGCCCACCAGACAGGGGGCAGGTTGGCTACACCTTC.

The rearrangement links TRBV6-6 to TRBJ1-6; no clear D gene. V dropped 2 bases and J dropped 14 bases, with 16 bases sitting between them. From germline, CDR1 is MNHNY and CDR2 SVGAGI (reference sequence). This CDR3 region has 14 residues. The CDR3 sequence is CASSYLDQTTSLHF. The CDR3 DNA is TGTGCCAGCAGTTACCTCGACCAGACAACATCCCTCCACTTT.

To note about this clonotype: One end of the junction does not line up with germline, which may come from a read error. The CDR3 spells CAVRGTANTEALF. CDR3 sequence (DNA): TGTGCCGTTCGGGGGACCGCGAACACTGAAGCTCTCTTT. The chain joins TRBV10-3 to TRBJ1-1; D may be TRBD1 (5 bases). Germline-derived CDR1 and CDR2 are ENHRY and SYGVKD. The CDR3 runs 13 residues.

This clonotype has more than one count but fewer than ten. One end of the junction is discordant with germline, which a read error may explain. The J gene is TRBJ2-2, the V gene TRBV9; D may match TRBD1 or TRBD2 (5 bases each). The CDR3 has 14 amino acids. The germline gives CDR1 SGDLS, CDR2 YYNGEE. CDR3 DNA sequence: TGTGCCGGCAGCGTAGATGGGGGCACCGGGGAGCTGTTTTTT. Residues: CAGSVDGGTGELFF.

In the case of this clonotype: This clone may be a read error of a much larger clone one base away. The CDR3 does not end in the conserved phenylalanine or tryptophan, so this is likely a read error. The V gene is TRBV10-3, the J gene TRBJ1-1, with unresolved D. Germline V gene lookup returns CDR1 ENHRY and CDR2 SYGVKD. This CDR3 spans 14 amino acids. Between the trimmed V and J ends, which lost 2 bases and 1 base, there was a span of 8 bases. As DNA, the CDR3 is TGTGCCATCAGTGAGGGCAGGCCGAACACTGAAGCTTTCTCT. Its protein is CAISEGRPNTEAFS.

This clonotype was picked up a small number of times. At one of its ends the junction is not consistent with the germline gene, which may arise from a read error. The chain couples TRBV4-1 to TRBJ2-7; 10 bases map to TRBD2. Germline V gene data show CDR1 as MGHRA and CDR2 as YSYEKL. The CDR3 has 15 residues. CDR3 amino acids: CACSQGTSASYEQYF. CDR3 nucleotide sequence: TGCGCCTGCAGCCAAGGGACTAGCGCCTCCTACGAGCAGTACTTC.

The sample holds many counts of this clonotype. The chain joins TRBV29-1 to TRBJ1-2, with 8 bases lining up with TRBD1. With V trimmed by 4 bases and J by 3 bases, 7 bases remained unmatched. This CDR3 is 14 amino acids long. Germline V CDR1 and CDR2: SQVTM, ANQGSEA. This CDR3 is CSVVRQGFDYGYTF. The CDR3 DNA follows: TGCAGCGTTGTTAGACAGGGGTTCGACTATGGCTACACCTTC.

The rearrangement joins TRBV18 to TRBJ2-2, with a tentative D call TRBD2 (6 bases). The CDR3 is made up of 17 amino acids. V was cut by 3 bases and J by 6 bases, with 20 bases left in between. Germline V gene sequence: CDR1 KGHSH, CDR2 LQKENI. CDR3 protein: CASSPPGAGVIAGELFF. Written as DNA, the CDR3 is TGTGCCAGCTCACCCCCGGGAGCGGGTGTGATCGCCGGGGAGCTGTTTTTT.

A word on this clonotype: A much larger clone differs from this one at a single base, so this may be a read error. The chain carries TRBV12-3 or TRBV12-4 and TRBJ2-4; possibly TRBD2 for D (6 bases). This CDR3 is built from 15 residues. The CDR3 DNA follows: TGTGCCAGCAGTTTGGGGGAGGAGGCCAAAAACATTCACTACTTC. This sequence encodes CASSLGEEAKNIHYF.

This chain links TRBV6-1 with TRBJ1-1, with D possibly being TRBD1 (5 bases). V gave up 4 bases and J gave up 5 bases, with 11 bases separating them. This CDR3 contains 13 residues. The germline gives CDR1 MNHNS, CDR2 SASEGT. CDR3 sequence (DNA): TGTGCCAGCAGTGGGGTCGGGGGAACTGAAGCTTTCTTT. It yields the protein CASSGVGGTEAFF.

As concerns this clonotype: A much larger clone lies one base from this, so it may be a read error. This chain links TRBV6-1 with TRBJ1-1; no firm D call. Per the germline V gene, CDR1 is MNHNS and CDR2 is SASEGT. The CDR3 runs 15 residues. In DNA, the CDR3 is TGTGCCAGCAGGACCCCCCCCACGGGTAACGCTGAAGCTCTCTTT. Translating gives CASRTPPTGNAEALF.

In the case of this clonotype: At one of its ends the junction is not consistent with the germline gene, which may arise from a read error. V gene TRBV4-1 combines with J gene TRBJ2-7; TRBD1 matches 9 bases. CDR3 size: 16 residues. Germline CDR1 is MGHRA and CDR2 is YSYEKL. This CDR3 is CANSHPNPGQGYEKYF. Written as DNA, the CDR3 is TGCGCCAACAGCCATCCTAACCCGGGACAGGGTTACGAGAAGTACTTC.

V is TRBV14 and J is TRBJ2-1, with 12 bases matching TRBD2. From germline, CDR1 is SGHDN and CDR2 FVKESK. The CDR3 length is 16 residues. V lost 1 base and J lost 8; bases outside the gene matches: 6. The CDR3 bases are TGTGCCAGCAGCCAAGGACGGACTAGCGGGAACTATGAGCAGTTCTTC. Encoded protein: CASSQGRTSGNYEQFF.

Details on this clonotype: This clone may be a read error of a much larger clone one base away. The chain employs TRBV18 and TRBJ2-1; a possible D gene is TRBD1 (6 bases). In germline, CDR1 is KGHSH, CDR2 LQKENI. V dropped 6 bases and J dropped 8 bases, with 14 bases sitting between them. CDR3 length: 13 amino acids. CDR3 loop: CASSLSRGDEQFF. The CDR3 DNA reads TGTGCCAGCTCGCTCAGCAGGGGTGATGAGCAGTTCTTC.

As concerns this clonotype: The conserved phenylalanine or tryptophan normally closing the CDR3 is absent here, so this likely arose from a read error. The chain employs TRBV5-8 and TRBJ1-5; D uncertain. Looked up from germline, CDR1 is SGHTS and CDR2 is YDEGEE. Between the trimmed V and J ends, which lost 3 bases and 3 bases, there was a span of 1 base. CDR3 length: 11 residues. CDR3 region: CASSYNQPQHL. The CDR3 DNA reads TGTGCCAGCAGCTACAATCAGCCCCAGCATCTT.

As for this clonotype: This may arise from a read error, as a much more abundant clone is one base away. The genes are TRBV4-3 and TRBJ1-1, with 12 positions matching TRBD1. The CDR3 has 15 amino acids. Germline values: CDR1 LGHNA, CDR2 YSLEER. Unmatched junction bases numbered 8, after V lost 1 base and J lost 11 bases. The CDR3 loop reads CASSQGGTGGVVAFF. CDR3 nucleotides: TGCGCCAGCAGCCAAGGGGGGACAGGGGGCGTCGTGGCTTTCTTT.

This clonotype was counted a single time. A junction end diverges from the germline sequence, so it may reflect a read error. The genes are TRBV11-2 and TRBJ2-1; D not resolved. This CDR3 is 13 amino acids long. CDR1 is SGHAT, CDR2 FQNNGV, per germline. The CDR3 region has the DNA TGTGCAAGCAGCTACACAAGGGTCAATGAGCAGTTCTTC. Its protein product is CASSYTRVNEQFF.

Worth noting for this clonotype: Since the CDR3 does not end with the conserved phenylalanine or tryptophan, this likely comes from a read error. The rearrangement uses TRBV11-2 and TRBJ2-7, with unresolved D. The germline V gene encodes CDR1 SGHAT and CDR2 FQNNGV. The V and J ends lost 2 bases and 8 bases respectively, with 19 bases between them. The CDR3 has 15 amino acids. The CDR3 is CASSLNIGLDSKQYI. For the CDR3, the DNA is TGTGCCAGCAGCTTAAACATAGGGCTAGATTCCAAGCAGTACATC.

This clonotype was counted many times. The V gene is TRBV6-2 or TRBV6-3, the J gene TRBJ2-1; D may correspond to TRBD1 or TRBD2 (5 bases each). V was trimmed by 10 bases and J by 7 bases, leaving 17 bases between them. The CDR3 consists of 13 residues. Germline loops: CDR1 MNHEY, CDR2 SVGEGT. CDR3 DNA sequence: TGTGCCACCGGGGACGCCCCCGGGAATGAGCAGTTCTTC. This codes for CATGDAPGNEQFF.

Concerning this clonotype: An end of the junction does not agree with germline; a read error may underlie this. The chain carries TRBV12-3 or TRBV12-4 and TRBJ2-1, with TRBD2 matching over 7 bases. The CDR3 covers 12 residues. CDR3 residues: CACSLRTRLPFF. In DNA form, the CDR3 reads TGTGCCTGCAGCTTGAGGACTAGGCTCCCGTTCTTC.

Turning to this clonotype: Germline and junction disagree at one end, which may indicate a read error. The chain joins TRBV5-6 to TRBJ2-5; tentatively, D is TRBD1 (5 bases). There are 15 residues in the CDR3. Germline V gene sequence: CDR1 SGHDT, CDR2 YYEEEE. DNA of the CDR3: TGTGCCAGCAGCTGGGGCCGTTTAGCCCAAGAGAGCCAGTACTTC. Its protein product is CASSWGRLAQESQYF.

This clonotype has ten or more counts. This chain connects TRBV12-3 or TRBV12-4 to TRBJ1-1, with a weak D call TRBD1 (5 bases). The CDR3 sequence is 15 residues long. With 6 bases removed from V and 1 base from J, the gap between germline ends came to 15 bases. The CDR3 DNA reads as TGTGCCAGCAGCCATGGGACGTTGACGAACACTGAAGCTTTCTTT. This gives the protein CASSHGTLTNTEAFF.

The V and J genes are TRBV11-2 and TRBJ2-3; weak D call: TRBD2 (6 bases). CDR1 is SGHAT, CDR2 FQNNGV, per germline. V was cut by 5 bases and J by 7 bases, with 13 bases left in between. This CDR3 contains 13 residues. CDR3 DNA sequence: TGTGCCAGCAGCCTGCGACGGGGGAATACGCAGTATTTT. Translating it yields CASSLRRGNTQYF.